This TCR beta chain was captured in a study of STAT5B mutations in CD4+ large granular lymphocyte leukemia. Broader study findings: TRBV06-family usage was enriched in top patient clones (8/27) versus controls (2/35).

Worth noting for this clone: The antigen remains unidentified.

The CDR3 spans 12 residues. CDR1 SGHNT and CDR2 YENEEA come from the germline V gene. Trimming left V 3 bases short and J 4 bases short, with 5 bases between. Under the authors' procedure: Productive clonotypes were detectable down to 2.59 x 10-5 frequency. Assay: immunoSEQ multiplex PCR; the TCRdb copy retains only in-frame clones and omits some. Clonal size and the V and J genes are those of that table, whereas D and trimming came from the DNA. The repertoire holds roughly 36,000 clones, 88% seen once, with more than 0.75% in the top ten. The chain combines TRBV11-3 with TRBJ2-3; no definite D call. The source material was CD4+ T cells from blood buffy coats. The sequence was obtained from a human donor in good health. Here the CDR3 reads CASSLMADTQYF. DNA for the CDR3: TGTGCCAGCAGCTTGATGGCAGATACGCAGTATTTT.